This record covers a single T cell receptor (beta chain). The data stem from a study of T cell responses to AZD1222 COVID-19 vaccine. Sequenced by immunoSEQ multiplex PCR; TCRdb stores in-frame clones only, minus some. The sample lists about 150,000 clones; about 91% were seen once. Germline V gene lookup returns CDR1 MNHEY and CDR2 SVGAGI. The CDR3 has 14 amino acids. The ends lost 4 bases at V and 10 bases at J; junction bases unmatched: 6. The source was peripheral blood, collected 28 days after the second AZD1222 dose. The clonotype was recovered from an adult who received the AZD1222 COVID-19 vaccine. The rearrangement joins TRBV6-5 to TRBJ1-4; TRBD1 aligns across 10 bases. This CDR3 is CASSLTGGPVKLFF. The CDR3 bases are TGTGCCAGCAGTTTGACAGGGGGCCCGGTAAAACTGTTTTTT.